The source of this T cell receptor (beta chain) is a study of CD8 T cells in Susac syndrome. When the RNA was reverse transcribed, random hexamers were used with an input of 0.5 to 1 ug. One entry per CDR3 protein results from TCRdb running MiXCR on the immunoSEQ multiplex PCR reads. The repertoire holds about 210,000 distinct CDR3 sequences, with about 95% as singletons. High-throughput TCR beta sequencing covered peripheral CD8+ and CD4+ T cells. Included as multiple sclerosis controls were treatment-naive patients who had stable or active relapsing-remitting disease. The TEMRA cells underwent FACS enrichment, while the CD8+ and CD4+ T cells underwent negative isolation. The length of the CDR3 is 15 residues. CDR1 and CDR2 from the germline V gene are SGHRS and YFSETQ. Between the trimmed V and J ends, which lost 4 bases and 3 bases, there was a span of 17 bases.

This clonotype was obtained from a human donor with multiple sclerosis. V and J are TRBV5-1 and TRBJ2-7; D possibly uses TRBD1 or TRBD2 (6 bases each). The sample was CD4+ T cells from PBMCs. CDR3 in DNA: TGCGCCAGCAGCGCCAAGGGGGGAGGAGACTACGAGCAGTACTTC. Amino acid sequence: CASSAKGGGDYEQYF.